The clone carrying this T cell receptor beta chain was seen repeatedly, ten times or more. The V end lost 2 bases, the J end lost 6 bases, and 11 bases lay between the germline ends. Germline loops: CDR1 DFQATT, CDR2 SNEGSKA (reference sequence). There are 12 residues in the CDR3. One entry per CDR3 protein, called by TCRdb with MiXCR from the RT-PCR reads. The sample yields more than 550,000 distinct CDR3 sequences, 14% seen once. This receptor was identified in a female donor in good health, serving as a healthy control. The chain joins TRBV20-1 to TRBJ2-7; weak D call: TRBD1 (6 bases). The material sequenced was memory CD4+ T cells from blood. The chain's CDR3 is CSARFTGFEQYF. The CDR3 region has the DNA TGCAGTGCTAGATTCACAGGGTTCGAGCAGTACTTC.